This TCR beta chain emerged from a study of shared clonotypes between healthy human individuals. Donors were healthy HIV-negative adults without recently reported acute infections or vaccinations. Among the donors, all were Caucasian adults who lived in Nashville, Tennessee. Loaded into unsorted PBMC replicate PCRs was roughly 320 ng DNA, about 30,000 T cell genomes. Only in-frame clones appear in the TCRdb table, and some are missing; sequencing was by immunoSEQ multiplex PCR. The sample comprises about 470,000 clones, roughly 80% of which are singletons, and roughly 13% rests with the top ten. This receptor was obtained from a woman aged 40 to 50 in good health. Some clones in this sample may be carry-over from other donors' samples. Sequenced input: PBMCs.

The CDR3 nucleotides read TGTGCCTGGAGTGCCGTAGCGGGAGGGTCCAATGAGCAGTTCTTC. It encodes CAWSAVAGGSNEQFF. The chain employs TRBV30 and TRBJ2-1; 11 nucleotides agree with TRBD2. The V gene end was trimmed by 1 base and the J gene end by 6 bases; junction bases not matched to a gene: 5. This CDR3 contains 15 residues. The germline gives CDR1 GTSNPN, CDR2 SVGIG (reference sequence). The full variable domain, its missing parts supplied by reference TRBV30 and TRBJ2-1, is SQTIHQWPATLVQPVGSPLSLECTVEGTSNPNLYWYRQAAGRGLQLLFYSVGIGQISSEVPQNLSASRPQDRQFILSSKKLLLSDSGFYLCAWSAVAGGSNEQFFGPGTRLTVL.